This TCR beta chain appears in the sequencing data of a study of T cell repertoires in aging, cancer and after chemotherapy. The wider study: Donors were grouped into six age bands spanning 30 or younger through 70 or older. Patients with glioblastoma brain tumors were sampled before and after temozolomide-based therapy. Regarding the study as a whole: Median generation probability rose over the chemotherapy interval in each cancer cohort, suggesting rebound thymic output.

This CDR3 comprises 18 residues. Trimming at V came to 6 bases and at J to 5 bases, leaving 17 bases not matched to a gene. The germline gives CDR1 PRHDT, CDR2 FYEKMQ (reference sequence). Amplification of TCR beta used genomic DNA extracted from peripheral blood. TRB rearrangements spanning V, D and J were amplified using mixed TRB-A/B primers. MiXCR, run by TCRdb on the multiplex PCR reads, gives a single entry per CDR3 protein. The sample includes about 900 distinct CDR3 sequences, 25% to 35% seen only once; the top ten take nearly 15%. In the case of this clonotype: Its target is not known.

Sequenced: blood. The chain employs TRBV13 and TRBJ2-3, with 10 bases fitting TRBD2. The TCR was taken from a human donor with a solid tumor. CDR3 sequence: CASSDSASGGAGVDTQYF. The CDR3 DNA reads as TGTGCCAGCAGTGACTCGGCAAGCGGGGGGGCCGGGGTAGATACGCAGTATTTT.